Below, one T cell receptor beta chain is given with its context. The clone's antigen remains unknown. No clone much larger than this one lies a single base away; base qualities are absent. Ophthalmopathy patients had moderately to severely active disease, with a Clinical Activity Score of 3 or more, a NOSPECS grade of 4 or more, and a disease duration of less than 3 months. Exclusion was applied to patients with uncontrolled infections, other autoimmune diseases, pregnancy or lactation. Clinical symptoms, serum thyroxine and TRAb, thyroid ultrasound, and orbital computed tomography formed the basis for the diagnoses. PBMCs were isolated from about 10 ml of fresh peripheral blood by Ficoll-Paque density gradient centrifugation. Total RNA was extracted with Trizol reagent, and quality was checked on an Agilent 2100 Bioanalyzer. This entry comes from a study of T cells in Graves' hyperthyroidism and ophthalmopathy (dated by TCRdb to between 2017 and 2020). Regarding the research as a whole: Peripheral blood samples were taken at the time of initial diagnosis, prior to any treatment. To identify distinguishing TCR V-J signatures, a discovery cohort of roughly 100 patients was used, comprising 40 to 45 with Graves' ophthalmopathy and around 57 with stable Graves' hyperthyroidism. Thyroid tissue and blood T-cell repertoires from about 6 Graves' hyperthyroidism patients were also compared in the study. After sampling, hyperthyroidism patients received methimazole starting at 30 mg daily, and ophthalmopathy patients received high-dose intravenous methylprednisolone. Prospective prediction of ophthalmopathy was tested in an independent validation cohort of fewer than 20 hyperthyroidism patients and some 17 patients who later progressed to ophthalmopathy. For training and testing, the approximately 97 patients in the discovery cohort were randomly divided in a 7:3 ratio. TCR Vbeta CDR3 sequencing of 120 to 150 peripheral blood samples (43 ophthalmopathy, roughly 72 hyperthyroidism and about 17 progressor patients) is reported in the paper.

The CDR3 starts with the cysteine, ends with the phenylalanine, and has 13 residues. This entry keeps only the CDR3 DNA: 39 bases, framed from base 1. Trimming removed 0 bases from V and 9 bases from J, leaving 11 bases between the germline ends. The TCR beta CDR3 regions were amplified from the RNA transcripts. For the first round of RT-PCR on the TCR CDR3, the HTBI primer set was used together with the Qiagen OneStep RT-PCR kit. Libraries were constructed in a second round of multiplex PCR, after which size selection and purification were carried out. The libraries were sequenced on an Illumina HiSeq2000 using paired-end 100 bp reads. From the authors' description of their analysis: SOAPnuke was used to process the raw data, with reads discarded if the reads contained adapters or uncalled bases, had a mean Phred below 15, or lacked an exact constant-primer or identifier match. High-quality paired reads were merged with COPE v1.2.5, and unique nucleotide sequences were defined as clonotypes. MiTCR v1.1 was used to align the clonotypes against IMGT TRBV, TRBD and TRBJ reference segments. The analysis was restricted to V-J combinations with a frequency above 0.0001, which together covered 98% to 99.2% of the repertoires. The TCS score was defined as the ratio of F50 (clonal expansion) to E x V (chaos), calculated using BLOSUM62-based TCRdist between CDR3 peptides within each V-J. Welch's t-statistics and random forest reduced some 510 V-J features to around 14, which were used in a naive Bayes classifier (R e1071). The Morisita-Horn index was used to measure how similar the thyroid and blood repertoires were. TCRdb ran its own pipeline on the public reads, namely fastp trimming at Q25 and MiXCR clone calling, and kept in-frame beta chains. Each CDR3 protein appears once, grouped with its most common genes and DNA. The V and J calls and clone size come from TCRdb's table, not from the authors' own analysis. This sample gives approximately 600,000 distinct CDR3 sequences in total; over 12% of them show up just once. Jointly, the top ten make up 3.5% to 4.5% of the sample.

Results and caveats for the whole study, not just this receptor: No statistical method was used to set the sample size in advance, and investigators knew the group allocation. A model built on a 13 V-J signature distinguished ophthalmopathy from stable hyperthyroidism, reaching about 88% sensitivity and 81.08% specificity in cross-validation and 80%/75% in testing. Most expanded thyroid clonotypes (frequency above 0.001) were also detected in blood, a finding suggesting that blood repertoires may reflect thyroid immune responses. In validation, the model predicted progression to ophthalmopathy with 65% to 71% sensitivity and less than 80% specificity, a median of about six months before onset.

The sequenced sample consisted of blood. Recombination joined TRBV12-3 or TRBV12-4 with TRBJ1-1; the D gene cannot be resolved reliably. This sequence originates from a woman aged 35 to 49 with Graves' ophthalmopathy. The nucleotides are TGTGCCAGCAGTTTAGCGGGAAGAGTCCAAGCTTTCTTT. It is translated as CASSLAGRVQAFF.